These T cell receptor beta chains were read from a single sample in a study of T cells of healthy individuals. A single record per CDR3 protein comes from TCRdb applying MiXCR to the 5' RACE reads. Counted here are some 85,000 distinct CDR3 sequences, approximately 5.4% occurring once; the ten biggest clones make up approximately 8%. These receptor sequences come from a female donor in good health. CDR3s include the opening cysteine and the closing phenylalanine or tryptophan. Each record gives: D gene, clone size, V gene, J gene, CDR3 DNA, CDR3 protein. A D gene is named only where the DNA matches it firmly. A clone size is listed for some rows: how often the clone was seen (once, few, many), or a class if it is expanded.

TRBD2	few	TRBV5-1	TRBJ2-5	TGCGCCAGCAGCATCCCGGGACTAGGGGTCCGAGAGACCCAGTACTTC	CASSIPGLGVRETQYF
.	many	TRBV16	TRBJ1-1	TGTGCCAGCAGCCCCCAGCTGTCGGGGGCAACTGAAGCTTTCTTT	CASSPQLSGATEAFF
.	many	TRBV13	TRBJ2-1	TGTGCCAGCAGCTCCACTTTTTACGCACAGCAGTACAATGAGCAGTTCTTC	CASSSTFYAQQYNEQFF
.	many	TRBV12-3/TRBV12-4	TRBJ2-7	TGTGCCAGCAGTTTTGGCAGGAACTACGAGCAGTACTTC	CASSFGRNYEQYF
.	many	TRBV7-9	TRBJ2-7	TGTGCCAGCAGCCCTAGTAGGGGGAGGGTGCCCTCCTACGAGCAGTACTTC	CASSPSRGRVPSYEQYF
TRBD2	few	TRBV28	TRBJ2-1	TGTGCCAGCAGCTATAGCGGGGACTACAATGAGCAGTTCTTC	CASSYSGDYNEQFF
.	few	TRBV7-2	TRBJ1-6	TGTGCCAGCAGCTTAGCCGGGGTGGGCAATTCACCCCTCCACTTT	CASSLAGVGNSPLHF
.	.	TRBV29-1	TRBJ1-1	TGCAGCGTGGAGGCAGGGGAAGGCACTGAAGCTTTCTTT	CSVEAGEGTEAFF
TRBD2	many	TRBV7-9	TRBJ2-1	TGTGCCAGCAGCTTAGAACTAGCGGGGGGTCAGTTCTTC	CASSLELAGGQFF
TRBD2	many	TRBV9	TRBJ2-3	TGTGCCAGCAGCACCCTGGGACTAGCTTCAGATACGCAGTATTTT	CASSTLGLASDTQYF
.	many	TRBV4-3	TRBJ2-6	TGCGCCAGCAGCCAAGAGAACAGGCTGCTCTTTGGGGCCAACGTCCTGACTTTC	CASSQENRLLFGANVLTF
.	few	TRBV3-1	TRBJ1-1	TGTGCCAGCACCCCCGGCGGGGGCCACACTGAAGCTTTCTTT	CASTPGGGHTEAFF
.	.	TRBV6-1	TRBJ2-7	TGTGCCAGCAGTGATCGTGGGGGAGTGGGCGAGCAGTACTTC	CASSDRGGVGEQYF
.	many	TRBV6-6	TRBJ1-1	TGTGCCACCCGGCGGAATACTGAAGCTTTCTTT	CATRRNTEAFF